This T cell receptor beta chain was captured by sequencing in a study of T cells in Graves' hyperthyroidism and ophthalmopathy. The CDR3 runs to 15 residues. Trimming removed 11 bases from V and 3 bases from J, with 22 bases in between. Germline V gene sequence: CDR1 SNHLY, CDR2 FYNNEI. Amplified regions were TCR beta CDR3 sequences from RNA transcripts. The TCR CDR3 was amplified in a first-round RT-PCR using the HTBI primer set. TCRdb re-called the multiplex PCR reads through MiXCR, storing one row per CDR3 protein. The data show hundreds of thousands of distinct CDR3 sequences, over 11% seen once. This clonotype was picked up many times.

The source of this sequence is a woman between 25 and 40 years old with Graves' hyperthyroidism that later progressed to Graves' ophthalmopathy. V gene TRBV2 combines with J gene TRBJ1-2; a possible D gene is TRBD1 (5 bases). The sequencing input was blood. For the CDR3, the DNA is TGTGCCGGGGGATGGCGGAGTCTGATGGACTATGGCTACACCTTC. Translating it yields CAGGWRSLMDYGYTF.